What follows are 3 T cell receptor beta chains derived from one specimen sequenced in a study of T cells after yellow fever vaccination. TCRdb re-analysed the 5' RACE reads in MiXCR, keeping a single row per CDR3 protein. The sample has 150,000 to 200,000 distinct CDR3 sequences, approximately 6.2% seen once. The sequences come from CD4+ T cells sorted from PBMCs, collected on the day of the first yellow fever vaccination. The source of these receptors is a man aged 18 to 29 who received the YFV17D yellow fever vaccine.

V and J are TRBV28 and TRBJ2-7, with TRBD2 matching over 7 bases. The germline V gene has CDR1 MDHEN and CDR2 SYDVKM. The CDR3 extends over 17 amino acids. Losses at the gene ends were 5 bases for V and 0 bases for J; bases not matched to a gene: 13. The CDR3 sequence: CASSSPAGAGDSYEQYV. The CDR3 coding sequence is TGTGCCAGCAGTAGCCCCGCTGGGGCGGGGGACTCCTACGAGCAGTACGTC.

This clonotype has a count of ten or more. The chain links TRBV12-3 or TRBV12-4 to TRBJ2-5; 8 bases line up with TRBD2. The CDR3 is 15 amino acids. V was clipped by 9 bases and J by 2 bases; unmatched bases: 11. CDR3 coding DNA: TGTGCCAGTGGGCCGCGGGAGGTGAGGCAAGAGACCCAGTACTTC. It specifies CASGPREVRQETQYF.

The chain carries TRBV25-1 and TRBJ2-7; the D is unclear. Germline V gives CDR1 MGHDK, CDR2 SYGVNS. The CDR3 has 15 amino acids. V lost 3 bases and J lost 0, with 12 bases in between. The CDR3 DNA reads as TGTGCCAGCAGTGATTCCATTGCTTTCTCCTACGAGCAGTACTTC. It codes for CASSDSIAFSYEQYF.